The clone carrying this T cell receptor (beta chain) was seen repeatedly, ten times or more. The target antigen is unknown. Amplification targeted the TCR beta CDR3 regions, with RNA transcripts as the source material. The first round was an RT-PCR with HTBI primers, and the second round was a multiplex PCR. TCRdb called the multiplex PCR reads again in MiXCR, with one record for every CDR3 protein. Of approximately 150,000 distinct CDR3 sequences in the sample, about two fifths were seen once. The data originate from a study of Graves' ophthalmopathy and Graves' hyperthyroidism. Broader study findings: Its predictions of ophthalmopathy progression gave the model over 65% sensitivity and 72% to 85% specificity.

From germline, CDR1 is MNHNS and CDR2 SASEGT. V was shortened by 11 bases and J by 3 bases, with 17 bases between the two germline ends. The CDR3 length is 13 residues. Sequenced input: peripheral blood. The rearrangement uses TRBV6-1 and TRBJ2-7; tentatively, D is TRBD1 (6 bases). The receptor comes from a man aged 30 to 45 with Graves' ophthalmopathy. CDR3 loop: CAVAGTNLYEQYF. DNA for the CDR3: TGTGCCGTAGCCGGGACAAATCTCTACGAGCAGTACTTC.